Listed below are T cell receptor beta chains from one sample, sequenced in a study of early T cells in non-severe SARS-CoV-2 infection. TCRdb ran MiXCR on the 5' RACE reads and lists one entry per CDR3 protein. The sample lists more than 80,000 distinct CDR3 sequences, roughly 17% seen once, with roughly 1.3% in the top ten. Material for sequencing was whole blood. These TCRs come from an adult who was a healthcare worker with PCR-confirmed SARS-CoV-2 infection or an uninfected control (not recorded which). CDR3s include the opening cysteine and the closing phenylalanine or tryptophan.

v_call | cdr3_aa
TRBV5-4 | CASSLPEGGPGQYF
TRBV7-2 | CASSLGATYTEAFF
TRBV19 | CASRSTLSGRYNEQFF
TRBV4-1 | CASSQGEESYEQYF
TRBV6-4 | CASSASEGANIQYF
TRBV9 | CASSTDSSASDEQFF
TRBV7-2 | CASSSGLVVYEQYF
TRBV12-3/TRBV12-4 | CASSFWGNTQYF
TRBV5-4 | CASSPRTGGSYEQYF
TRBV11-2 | CASSLTGANYGYTF
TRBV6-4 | CASSDPPLTDTQYF
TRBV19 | CASSIGHPVYEQYF
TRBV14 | CASTEERGTEVFF
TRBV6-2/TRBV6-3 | CASSADPSYNEQFF
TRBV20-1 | CSARDLVGHLYNEQFF
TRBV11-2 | CASSSIRLQYNEQFF
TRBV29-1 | CSVRSSYEQYF
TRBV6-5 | CASSRGTGGSNGYTF
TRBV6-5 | CASRTRDRGNEQYF
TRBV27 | CASTKTSGRAGETQYF
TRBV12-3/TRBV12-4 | CASRQGATDTQYF
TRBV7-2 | CASSLSVVNEETQYF
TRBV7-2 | CASSSPTGELFF
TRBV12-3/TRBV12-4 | CASSSSPGTANYGYTF
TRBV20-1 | CSARDWVQGSGNTIYF
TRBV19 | CASSPDLRDEKLFF
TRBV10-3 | CAITEGVNTGELFF
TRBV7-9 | CASSPGIQETQYF
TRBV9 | CASSVLDTEQPQHF
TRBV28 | CASSLAGSMNTEAFF
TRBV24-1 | CATSDPTGANTGELFF
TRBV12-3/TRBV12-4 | CASRSKDTGELFF
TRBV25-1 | CASSEPSGGPRGTQYF
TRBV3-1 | CASSQDWRDRYGYTF
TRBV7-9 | CASSRPWSRESTEAFF
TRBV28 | CASHLMRGNEQYF
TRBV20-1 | CSARDTYNEQFF
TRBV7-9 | CASSSEAERTPFYTQYF
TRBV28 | CASSFSGTVSFGYF
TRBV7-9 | CASSSGQGSMNTEAFF
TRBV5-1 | CASSSDRVYSPLHF
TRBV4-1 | CASSPLGPGGYTF
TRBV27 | CASSSGTGGGKTQYF
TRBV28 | CASWTGNTEAFF
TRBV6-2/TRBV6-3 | CASSYFQDSYEQYF
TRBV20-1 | CSPNRGPYGYTF